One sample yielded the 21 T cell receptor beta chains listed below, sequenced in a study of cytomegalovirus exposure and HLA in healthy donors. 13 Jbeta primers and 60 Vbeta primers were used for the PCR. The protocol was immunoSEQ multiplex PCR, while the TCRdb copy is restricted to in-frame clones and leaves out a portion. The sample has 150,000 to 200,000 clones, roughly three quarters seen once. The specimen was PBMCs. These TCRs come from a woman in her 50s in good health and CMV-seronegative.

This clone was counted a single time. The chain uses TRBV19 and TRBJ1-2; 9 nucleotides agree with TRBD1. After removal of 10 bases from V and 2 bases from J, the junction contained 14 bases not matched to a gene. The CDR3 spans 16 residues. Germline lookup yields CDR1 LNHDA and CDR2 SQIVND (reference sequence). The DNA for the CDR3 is TGTGCCAAAATTGGGGGGGACAGGGAGTCAAACTATGGCTACACCTTC. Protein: CAKIGGDRESNYGYTF.

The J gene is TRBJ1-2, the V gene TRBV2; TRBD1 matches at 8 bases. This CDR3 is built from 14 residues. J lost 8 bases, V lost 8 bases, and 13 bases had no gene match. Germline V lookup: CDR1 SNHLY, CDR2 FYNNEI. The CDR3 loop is CASHLDRAAGGYTF. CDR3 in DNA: TGTGCCAGCCACCTGGACAGGGCGGCGGGAGGCTACACCTTC.

Here the CDR3 reads CATSRDRAGNTIYF. CDR3 nucleotide sequence: TGTGCCACCAGCAGAGACAGGGCTGGAAACACCATATATTTT. The chain carries TRBV15 and TRBJ1-3, with D possibly matching TRBD1 (5 bases). The CDR3 has 14 amino acids. Trimming shortened V by 0 bases and J by 2 bases, and 5 bases separated the two germline ends. Germline loops: CDR1 LNHNV, CDR2 YYDKDF (reference sequence).

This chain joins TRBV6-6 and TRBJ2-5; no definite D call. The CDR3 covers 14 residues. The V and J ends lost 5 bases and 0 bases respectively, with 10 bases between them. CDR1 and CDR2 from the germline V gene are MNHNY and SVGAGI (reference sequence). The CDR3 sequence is CASSPTRNQETQYF. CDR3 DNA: TGTGCCAGCAGTCCAACACGTAACCAAGAGACCCAGTACTTC.

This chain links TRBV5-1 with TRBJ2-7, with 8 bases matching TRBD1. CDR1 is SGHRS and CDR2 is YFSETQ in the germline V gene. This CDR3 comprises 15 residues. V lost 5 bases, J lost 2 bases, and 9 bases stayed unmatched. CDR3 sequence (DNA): TGCGCCAGCAGGCGAAGACAGGGGTCGACCTACGAGCAGTACTTC. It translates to CASRRRQGSTYEQYF.

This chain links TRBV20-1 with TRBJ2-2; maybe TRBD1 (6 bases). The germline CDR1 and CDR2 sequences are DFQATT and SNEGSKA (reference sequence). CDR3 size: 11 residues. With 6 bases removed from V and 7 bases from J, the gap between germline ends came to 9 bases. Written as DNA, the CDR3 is TGCAGTGCGGGCAGGGGCGGGGAGCTGTTTTTT. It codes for CSAGRGGELFF.

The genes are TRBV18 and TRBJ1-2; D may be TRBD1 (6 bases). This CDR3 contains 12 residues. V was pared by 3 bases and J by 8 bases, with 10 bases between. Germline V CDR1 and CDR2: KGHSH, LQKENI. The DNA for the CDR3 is TGTGCCAGCTCACCCTCCCAGGGGGGCTACACCTTC. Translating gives CASSPSQGGYTF.

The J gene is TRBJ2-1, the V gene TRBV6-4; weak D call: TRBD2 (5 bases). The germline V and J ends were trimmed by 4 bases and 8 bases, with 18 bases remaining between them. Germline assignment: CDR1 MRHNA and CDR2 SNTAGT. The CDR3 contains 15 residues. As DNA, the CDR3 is TGTGCCAGCAGTGGTGAGTTGGGTAGCGTGCATGAGCAGTTCTTC. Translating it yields CASSGELGSVHEQFF.

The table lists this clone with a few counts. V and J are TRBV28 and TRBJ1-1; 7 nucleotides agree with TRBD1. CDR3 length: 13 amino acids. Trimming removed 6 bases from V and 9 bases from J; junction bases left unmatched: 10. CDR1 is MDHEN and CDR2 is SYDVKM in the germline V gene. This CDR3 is CASSSSEDRKAFF. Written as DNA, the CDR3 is TGTGCCAGCAGCTCCTCCGAGGACAGGAAAGCTTTCTTT.

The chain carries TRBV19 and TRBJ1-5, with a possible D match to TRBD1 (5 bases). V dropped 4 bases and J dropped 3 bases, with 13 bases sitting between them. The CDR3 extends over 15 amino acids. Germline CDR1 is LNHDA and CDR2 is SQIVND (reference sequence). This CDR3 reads CASSTPDSYNQPQHF. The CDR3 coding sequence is TGTGCCAGTAGTACGCCCGACAGTTACAATCAGCCCCAGCATTTT.

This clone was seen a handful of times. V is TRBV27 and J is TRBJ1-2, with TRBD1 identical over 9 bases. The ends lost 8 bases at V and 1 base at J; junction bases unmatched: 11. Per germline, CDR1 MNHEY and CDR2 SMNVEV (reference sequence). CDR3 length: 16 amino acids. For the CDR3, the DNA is TGTGCCAGCGGCATCATGTGGGACAGGGATAACTATGGCTACACCTTC. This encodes CASGIMWDRDNYGYTF.

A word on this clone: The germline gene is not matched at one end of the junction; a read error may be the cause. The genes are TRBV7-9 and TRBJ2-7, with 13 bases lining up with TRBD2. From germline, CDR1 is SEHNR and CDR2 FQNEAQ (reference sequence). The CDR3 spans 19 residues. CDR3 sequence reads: CSSSLLGRSTSGRGYEQYF. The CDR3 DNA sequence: TGTTCCAGCAGCTTATTAGGCAGGAGTACTAGCGGGAGGGGCTACGAGCAGTACTTC.

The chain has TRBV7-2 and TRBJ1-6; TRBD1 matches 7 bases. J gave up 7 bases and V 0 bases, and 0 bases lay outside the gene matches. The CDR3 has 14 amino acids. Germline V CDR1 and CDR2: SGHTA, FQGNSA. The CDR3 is CASSLAGGNSPLHF. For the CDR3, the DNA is TGTGCCAGCAGCTTAGCAGGGGGCAATTCACCCCTCCACTTT.

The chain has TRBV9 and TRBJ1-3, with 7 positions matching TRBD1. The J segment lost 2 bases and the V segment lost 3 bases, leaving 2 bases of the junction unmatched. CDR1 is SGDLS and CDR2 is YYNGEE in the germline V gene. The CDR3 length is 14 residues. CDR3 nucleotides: TGTGCCAGCAGCGCACAGGGGACTGGAAACACCATATATTTT. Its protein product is CASSAQGTGNTIYF.

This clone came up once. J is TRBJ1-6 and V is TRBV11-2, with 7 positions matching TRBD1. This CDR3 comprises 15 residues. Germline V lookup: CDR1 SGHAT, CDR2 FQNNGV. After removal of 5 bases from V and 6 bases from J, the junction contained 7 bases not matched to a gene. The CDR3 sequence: CASSLGQVTNSPLHF. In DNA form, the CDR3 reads TGTGCCAGCAGCCTCGGACAGGTGACTAATTCACCCCTCCACTTT.

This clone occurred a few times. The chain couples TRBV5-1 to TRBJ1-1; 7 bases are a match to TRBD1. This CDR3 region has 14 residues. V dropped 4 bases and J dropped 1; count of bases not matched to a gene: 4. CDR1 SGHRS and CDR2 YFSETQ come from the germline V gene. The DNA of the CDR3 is TGCGCCAGCAGCCAAAACAGGGGGAACACTGAAGCTTTCTTT. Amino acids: CASSQNRGNTEAFF.

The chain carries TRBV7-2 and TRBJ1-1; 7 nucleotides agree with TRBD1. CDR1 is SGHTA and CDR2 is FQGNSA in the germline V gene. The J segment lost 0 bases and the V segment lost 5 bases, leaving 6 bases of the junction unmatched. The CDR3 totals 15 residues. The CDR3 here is CASSTYRGLNTEAFF. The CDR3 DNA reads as TGTGCCAGCAGCACCTACAGGGGATTGAACACTGAAGCTTTCTTT.

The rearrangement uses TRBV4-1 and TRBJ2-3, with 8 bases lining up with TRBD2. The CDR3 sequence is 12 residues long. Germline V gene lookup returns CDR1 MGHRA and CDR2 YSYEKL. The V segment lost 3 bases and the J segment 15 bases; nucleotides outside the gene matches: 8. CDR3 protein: CASSQGSGAYYF. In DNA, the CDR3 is TGCGCCAGCAGCCAGGGTAGCGGGGCGTACTATTTT.

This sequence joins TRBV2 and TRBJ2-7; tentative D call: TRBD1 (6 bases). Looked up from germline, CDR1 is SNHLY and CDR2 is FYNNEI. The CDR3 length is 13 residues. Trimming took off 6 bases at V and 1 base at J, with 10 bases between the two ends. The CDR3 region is CASRERGSYEQYF. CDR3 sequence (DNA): TGTGCCAGCAGGGAGAGGGGGTCCTACGAGCAGTACTTC.

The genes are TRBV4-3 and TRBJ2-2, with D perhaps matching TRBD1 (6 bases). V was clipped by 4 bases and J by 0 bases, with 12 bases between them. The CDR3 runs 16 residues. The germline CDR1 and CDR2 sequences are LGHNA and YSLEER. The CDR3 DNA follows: TGCGCCAGCAGCCGGCAAGCAGGGGCGAACACCGGGGAGCTGTTTTTT. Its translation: CASSRQAGANTGELFF.

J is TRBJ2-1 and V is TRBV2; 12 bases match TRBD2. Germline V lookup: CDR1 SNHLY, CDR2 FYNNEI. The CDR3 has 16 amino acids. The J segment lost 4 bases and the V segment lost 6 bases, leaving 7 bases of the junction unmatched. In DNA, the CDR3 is TGTGCCAGCAGGCCACTAGCGGGGGGCTATTACAATGAGCAGTTCTTC. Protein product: CASRPLAGGYYNEQFF.